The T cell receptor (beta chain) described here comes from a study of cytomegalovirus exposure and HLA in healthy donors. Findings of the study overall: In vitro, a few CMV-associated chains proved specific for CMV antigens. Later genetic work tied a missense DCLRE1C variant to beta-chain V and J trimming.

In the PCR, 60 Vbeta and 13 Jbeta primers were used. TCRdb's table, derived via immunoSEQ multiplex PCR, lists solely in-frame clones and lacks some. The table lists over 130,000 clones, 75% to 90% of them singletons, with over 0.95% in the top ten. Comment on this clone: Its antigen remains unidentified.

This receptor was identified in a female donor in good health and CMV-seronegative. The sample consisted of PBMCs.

The CDR3 spells CASSFGDRDEQYF. The CDR3 DNA is TGTGCCAGCAGCTTCGGGGATCGCGACGAGCAGTACTTC. The V and J genes are TRBV7-9 and TRBJ2-7; D perhaps matches TRBD2 (5 bases). The CDR3 spans 13 residues. From germline, CDR1 is SEHNR and CDR2 FQNEAQ (reference sequence). V shed 3 bases and J shed 5 bases, with 11 bases lying between them.